These 3 T cell receptor beta chains share one sample of origin, sequenced in a study of T-cell reconstitution after alpha-beta-depleted transplantation in children. Study-wide results and limits: Newly produced T cells mostly accounted for T-cell counts and diversity one year post-transplant.

The TCRbeta library was prepared with unique molecular identifiers. TCRdb fed the PCR reads into MiXCR, producing one record per CDR3 protein. The sample has some 300,000 distinct CDR3 sequences; nearly 8% are singletons. What these receptors recognize is not known. The sample consisted of peripheral blood, taken 360 days after TCRalphabeta/CD19-depleted stem cell transplant. The receptors were gathered from a female patient aged 2-10 years who had a stem cell transplant for Fanconi anemia, so the T cells may come from the graft donor.

In this sample, this clonotype turned up many times. The V call is TRBV4-3, the J call TRBJ2-6; a weak D match, TRBD1 (5 bases). Germline CDR1 and CDR2: LGHNA and YSLEER. The CDR3 totals 19 residues. Trimming shortened V by 0 bases and J by 1 base, and 16 bases separated the two germline ends. Here the CDR3 reads CASSQDPHRMASGANVLTF. Here the CDR3 DNA reads TGCGCCAGCAGCCAAGATCCGCACAGGATGGCTTCTGGGGCCAACGTCCTGACTTTC.

A few counts support this clonotype. The CDR3 bases are TGCGCCAGCAGCGACGGGACAAGCCTTAATTCACCCCTCCACTTT. It is translated as CASSDGTSLNSPLHF. The J gene is TRBJ1-6, the V gene TRBV5-1; TRBD1 is a possible D gene (6 bases). Trimming removed 4 bases from V and 6 bases from J, with 14 bases in between. The germline CDR1 and CDR2 sequences are SGHRS and YFSETQ. The CDR3 sequence is 15 residues long. Full variable domain (remainder filled in from reference TRBV5-1 and TRBJ1-6): KAGVTQTPRYLIKTRGQQVTLSCSPISGHRSVSWYQQTPGQGLQFLFEYFSETQRNKGNFPGRFSGRQFSNSRSEMNVSTLELGDSALYLCASSDGTSLNSPLHFGNGTRLTVT.

This clonotype was counted at least ten times. The rearrangement links TRBV15 to TRBJ2-7, with a weak D call TRBD1 (6 bases). Germline values: CDR1 LNHNV, CDR2 YYDKDF (reference sequence). With 0 bases removed from V and 7 bases from J, the gap between germline ends came to 16 bases. This CDR3 comprises 15 residues. The CDR3 coding sequence is TGTGCCACCAGCAGAGATGGGGGCAGCTCTCGAGAGCAGTACTTC. It specifies CATSRDGGSSREQYF.